One T cell receptor beta chain is described in this entry. This clone was picked up a small number of times. Its cognate antigen has yet to be identified. Per-base quality was not reported, and no clone a single base away is much larger than it. The entry originates in a study of blood T cell repertoires in COVID-19 (dated by TCRdb to about 2020). For the wider study: Samples covering the acute and convalescent phases of COVID-19 were provided by collaborators in the United States, Italy and Spain. The material from the prospective study consisted of cDNA or gDNA derived from T cells, B-cell-depleted T cells, or PBMCs. The dataset comprised deeply sampled blood TCRbeta repertoires from subjects exposed to, actively infected with, or recovered from COVID-19. The repertoires were released in a freely available public database intended as a resource for research on the immune response to SARS-CoV-2. Samples were obtained from the ongoing ImmuneRACE study (first 160 participants) and from about 1,300 subjects provided by 6 global collaborators. The sample metadata nearly always contained a de-identified subject ID, COVID-19 status, age in years and sex. Where HLA class I and class II types were available, the types were taken from metadata supplied by the sample provider, not from assay-based typing. Results the study describes overall, beyond this receptor: How much clinical and demographic metadata was included differed by source and by participant, and the metadata was provided uncurated.

From the cysteine through the phenylalanine, the CDR3 covers 19 amino acids. Kept here is only the CDR3 DNA, which spans 57 bases and is read in frame from base 1. Clipping removes 4 bases from V and 0 bases from J, with 7 as the unmatched junction base count. As encoded in the germline V gene, CDR1 is SGHRS while CDR2 is YFSETQ. TCRbeta CDR3 regions were amplified from genomic DNA using the immunoSEQ Assay, a bias-controlled multiplex PCR. Regarding the original processing steps: Within the assay, amplification of reference gene primers was used to estimate how many nucleated cells each sample contained. Sequence reads were collapsed and filtered to measure the absolute abundance of every unique TCRbeta CDR3 rearrangement. For each sample, productive Simpson clonality was calculated as the square root of Simpson's diversity index over productive rearrangements. TCRdb limited this immuneACCESS table to in-frame rearrangements with V and J called. A share of clones is missing; checked studies link under half to unresolved V genes, and the rest is unexplained. That table is the source of V, J and clone size, and D and trimming were worked out from the DNA. For this sample there are roughly 180,000 clones; approximately 90% appear just once. Approximately 2.1% of the sample goes to the ten largest clones.

Participants in the prospective study were aged roughly 18 to 100 years, lived in 24 United States geographic areas, and enrolled through a virtual design. To assign participants to cohorts, the prospective study relied on clinical history that participants themselves reported in a screening survey and a study questionnaire. ImmuneRACE Cohort 3 recovered participants were defined by two consecutive negative NP/OP PCR tests, healthcare professional clearance, or symptom resolution. Mobile phlebotomists in the prospective study collected whole blood, serum and a nasopharyngeal or oropharyngeal swab from every participant. Participants in the prospective study had the option to provide additional blood draws and questionnaires over a roughly two-month period. Before DNA extraction, blood samples from the prospective study were shipped at room temperature or frozen.

The sequence links TRBV5-1 to TRBJ2-1; 16 bases in the middle match TRBD2. The specimen sequenced was PBMCs or T cells enriched from blood (not recorded which). The sequence was collected from a woman aged 25 to 39 who had recovered from COVID-19. The DNA sequence is TGCGCCAGCAGCCAGACCGGGACTAGCGGGGGGGCCTCCTACAATGAGCAGTTCTTC. Translated, it reads CASSQTGTSGGASYNEQFF. With the rest looked up from the reference TRBV5-1 and TRBJ2-1 genes rather than sequenced, the full variable domain is KAGVTQTPRYLIKTRGQQVTLSCSPISGHRSVSWYQQTPGQGLQFLFEYFSETQRNKGNFPGRFSGRQFSNSRSEMNVSTLELGDSALYLCASSQTGTSGGASYNEQFFGPGTRLTVL.